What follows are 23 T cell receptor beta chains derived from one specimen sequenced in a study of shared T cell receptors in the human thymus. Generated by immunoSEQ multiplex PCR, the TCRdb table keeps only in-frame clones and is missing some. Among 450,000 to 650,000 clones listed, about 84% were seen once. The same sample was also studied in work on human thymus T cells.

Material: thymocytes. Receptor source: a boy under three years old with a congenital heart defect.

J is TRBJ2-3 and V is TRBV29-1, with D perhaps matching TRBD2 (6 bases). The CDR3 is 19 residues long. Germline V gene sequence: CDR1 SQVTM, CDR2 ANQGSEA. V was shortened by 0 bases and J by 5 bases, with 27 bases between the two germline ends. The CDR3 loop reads CSVEDPVDGQGSGRDTQYF. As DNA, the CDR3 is TGCAGCGTTGAAGATCCGGTAGACGGGCAAGGTAGCGGTAGAGATACGCAGTATTTT.

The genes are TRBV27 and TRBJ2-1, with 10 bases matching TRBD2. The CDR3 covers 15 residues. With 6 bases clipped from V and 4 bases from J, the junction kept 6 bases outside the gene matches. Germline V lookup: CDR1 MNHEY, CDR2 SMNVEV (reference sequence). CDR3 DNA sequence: TGTGCCAGCAGCCCTCCGGGACTAGCGTACAATGAGCAGTTCTTC. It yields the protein CASSPPGLAYNEQFF.

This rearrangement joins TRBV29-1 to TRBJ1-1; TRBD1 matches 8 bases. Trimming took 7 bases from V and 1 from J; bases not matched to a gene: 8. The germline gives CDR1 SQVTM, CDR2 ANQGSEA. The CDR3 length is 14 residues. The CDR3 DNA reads TGCAGCGCCGACAGGGGCCCTAAGAACACTGAAGCTTTCTTT. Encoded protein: CSADRGPKNTEAFF.

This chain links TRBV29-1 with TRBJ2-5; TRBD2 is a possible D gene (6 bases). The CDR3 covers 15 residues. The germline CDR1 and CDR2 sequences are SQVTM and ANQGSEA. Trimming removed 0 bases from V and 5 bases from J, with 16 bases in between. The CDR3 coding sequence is TGCAGCGTTGAAGATGGTGTGGAGGGGCGGGAGACCCAGTACTTC. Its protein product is CSVEDGVEGRETQYF.

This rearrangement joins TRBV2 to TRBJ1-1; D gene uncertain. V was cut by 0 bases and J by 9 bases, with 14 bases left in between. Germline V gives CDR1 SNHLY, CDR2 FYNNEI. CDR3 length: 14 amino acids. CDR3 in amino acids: CASSEAPRREKAFF. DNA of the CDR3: TGTGCCAGCAGTGAAGCTCCTCGACGGGAGAAAGCTTTCTTT.

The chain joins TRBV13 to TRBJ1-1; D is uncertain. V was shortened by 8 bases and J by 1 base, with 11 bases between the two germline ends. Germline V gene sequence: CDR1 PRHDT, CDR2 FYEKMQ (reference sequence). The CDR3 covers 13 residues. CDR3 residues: CASPRRGNTEAFF. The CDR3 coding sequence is TGTGCCAGCCCACGTCGGGGGAACACTGAAGCTTTCTTT.

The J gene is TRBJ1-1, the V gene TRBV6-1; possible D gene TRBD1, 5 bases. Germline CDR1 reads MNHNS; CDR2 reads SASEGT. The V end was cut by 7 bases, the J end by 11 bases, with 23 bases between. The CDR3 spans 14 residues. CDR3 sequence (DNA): TGTGCCAGCATCCCCGGGAGAGGGGTGGGTAAGGCTTTCTTT. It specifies CASIPGRGVGKAFF.

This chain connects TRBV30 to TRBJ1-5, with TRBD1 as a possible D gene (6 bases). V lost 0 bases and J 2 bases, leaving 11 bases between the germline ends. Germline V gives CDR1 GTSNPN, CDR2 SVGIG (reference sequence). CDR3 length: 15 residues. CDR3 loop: CAWSVQGRGNQPQHF. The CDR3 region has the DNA TGTGCCTGGAGTGTACAGGGACGGGGCAATCAGCCCCAGCATTTT.

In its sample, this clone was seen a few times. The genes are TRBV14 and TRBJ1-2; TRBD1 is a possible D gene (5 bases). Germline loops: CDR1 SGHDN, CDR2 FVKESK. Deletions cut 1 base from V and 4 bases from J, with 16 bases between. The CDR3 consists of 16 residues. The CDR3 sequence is CASSQAQGGAPYGYTF. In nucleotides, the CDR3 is TGTGCCAGCAGCCAAGCCCAGGGCGGGGCGCCCTATGGCTACACCTTC.

Written as DNA, the CDR3 is TGCGCCAGCATCCCTCGGGAGGACTCCTACGAGCAGTACTTC. This gives the protein CASIPREDSYEQYF. The chain combines TRBV10-2 with TRBJ2-7; 7 nucleotides line up with TRBD2. The CDR3 runs 14 residues. J lost 0 bases, V lost 7 bases, and 6 bases had no gene match. CDR1 is WSHSY, CDR2 SAAADI, per germline.

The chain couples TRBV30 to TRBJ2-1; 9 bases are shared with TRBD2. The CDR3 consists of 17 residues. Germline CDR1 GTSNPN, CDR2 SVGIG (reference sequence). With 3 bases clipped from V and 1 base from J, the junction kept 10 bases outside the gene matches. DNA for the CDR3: TGTGCCTGGAGGAGCGGGAGGAAACCGAGTTCCTACAATGAGCAGTTCTTC. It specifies CAWRSGRKPSSYNEQFF.

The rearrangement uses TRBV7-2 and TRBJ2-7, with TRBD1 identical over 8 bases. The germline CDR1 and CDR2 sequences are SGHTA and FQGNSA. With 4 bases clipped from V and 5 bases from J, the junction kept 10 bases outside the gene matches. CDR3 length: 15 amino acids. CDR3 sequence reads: CASSSIRDRMDEQYF. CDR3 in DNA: TGTGCCAGCAGCTCCATCCGGGACAGGATGGACGAGCAGTACTTC.

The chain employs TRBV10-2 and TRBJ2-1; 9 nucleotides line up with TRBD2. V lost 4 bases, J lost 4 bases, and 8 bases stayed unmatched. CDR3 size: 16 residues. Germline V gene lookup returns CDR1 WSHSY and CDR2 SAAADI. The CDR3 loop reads CASSGPTSGLYNEQFF. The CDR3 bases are TGCGCCAGCAGTGGCCCTACTAGCGGGCTATACAATGAGCAGTTCTTC.

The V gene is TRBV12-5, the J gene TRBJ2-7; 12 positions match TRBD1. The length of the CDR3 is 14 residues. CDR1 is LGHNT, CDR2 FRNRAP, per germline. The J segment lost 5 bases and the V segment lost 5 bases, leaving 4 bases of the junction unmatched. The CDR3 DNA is TGTGCTAGTGGTACCCGGGACAGGGGGCACGAGCAGTACTTC. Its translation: CASGTRDRGHEQYF. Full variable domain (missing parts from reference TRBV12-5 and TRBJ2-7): DARVTQTPRHKVTEMGQEVTMRCQPILGHNTVFWYRQTMMQGLELLAYFRNRAPLDDSGMPKDRFSAEMPDATLATLKIQPSEPRDSAVYFCASGTRDRGHEQYFGPGTRLTVT.

CDR3 amino acids: CASSEGPEDTQYF. CDR3 in DNA: TGTGCCAGCAGTGAAGGCCCGGAGGATACGCAGTATTTT. The V gene is TRBV25-1, the J gene TRBJ2-3; D unclear. The germline V gene has CDR1 MGHDK and CDR2 SYGVNS. V lost 2 bases and J 6 bases, leaving 9 bases between the germline ends. CDR3 length: 13 residues.

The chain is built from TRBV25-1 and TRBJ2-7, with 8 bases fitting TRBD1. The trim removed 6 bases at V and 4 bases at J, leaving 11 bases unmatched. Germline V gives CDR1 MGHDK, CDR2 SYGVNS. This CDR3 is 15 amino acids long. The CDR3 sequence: CASRTMTGAWYEQYF. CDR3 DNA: TGTGCCAGCAGGACTATGACAGGGGCCTGGTACGAGCAGTACTTC.

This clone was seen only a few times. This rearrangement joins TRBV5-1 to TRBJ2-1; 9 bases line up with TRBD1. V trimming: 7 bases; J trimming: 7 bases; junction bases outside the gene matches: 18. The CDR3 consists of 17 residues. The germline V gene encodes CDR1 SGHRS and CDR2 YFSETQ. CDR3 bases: TGCGCCAGCGTCGCAACTTTCCGGGACAGGGTCTTGAATGAGCAGTTCTTC. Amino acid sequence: CASVATFRDRVLNEQFF.

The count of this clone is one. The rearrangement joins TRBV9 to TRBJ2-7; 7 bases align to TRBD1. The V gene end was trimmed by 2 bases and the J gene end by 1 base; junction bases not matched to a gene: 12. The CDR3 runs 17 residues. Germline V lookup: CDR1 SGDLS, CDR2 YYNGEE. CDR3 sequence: CASSVSPRDSESYEQYF. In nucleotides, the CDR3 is TGTGCCAGCAGCGTGTCTCCCCGGGACAGTGAATCCTACGAGCAGTACTTC.

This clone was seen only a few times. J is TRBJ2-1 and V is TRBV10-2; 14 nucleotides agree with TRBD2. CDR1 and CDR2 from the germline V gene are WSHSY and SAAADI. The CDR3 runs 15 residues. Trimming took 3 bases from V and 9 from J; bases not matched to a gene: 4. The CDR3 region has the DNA TGCGCCAGCAGTGAAGTAGGACTAGCGGGAGGTGAGCAGTTCTTC. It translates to CASSEVGLAGGEQFF.

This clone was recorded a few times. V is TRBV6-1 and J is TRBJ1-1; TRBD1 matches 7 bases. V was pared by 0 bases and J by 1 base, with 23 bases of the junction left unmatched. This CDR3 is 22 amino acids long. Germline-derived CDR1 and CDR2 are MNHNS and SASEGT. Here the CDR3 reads CASSEAPHWGQLTADENTEAFF. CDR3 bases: TGTGCCAGCAGTGAAGCGCCCCACTGGGGACAGTTAACGGCGGACGAGAACACTGAAGCTTTCTTT.

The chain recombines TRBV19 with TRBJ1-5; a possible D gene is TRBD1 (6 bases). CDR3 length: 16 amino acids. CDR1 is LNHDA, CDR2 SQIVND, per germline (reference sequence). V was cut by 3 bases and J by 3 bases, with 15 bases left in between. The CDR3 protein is CASSIWAGENNQPQHF. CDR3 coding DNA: TGTGCCAGTAGTATTTGGGCAGGGGAGAACAATCAGCCCCAGCATTTT.

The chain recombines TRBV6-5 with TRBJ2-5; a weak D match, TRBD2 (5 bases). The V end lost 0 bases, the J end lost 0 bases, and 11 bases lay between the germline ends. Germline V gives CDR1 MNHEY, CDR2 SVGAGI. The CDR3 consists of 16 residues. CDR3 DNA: TGTGCCAGCAGTTACTCGAGGGTACTGTACCAAGAGACCCAGTACTTC. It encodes CASSYSRVLYQETQYF.

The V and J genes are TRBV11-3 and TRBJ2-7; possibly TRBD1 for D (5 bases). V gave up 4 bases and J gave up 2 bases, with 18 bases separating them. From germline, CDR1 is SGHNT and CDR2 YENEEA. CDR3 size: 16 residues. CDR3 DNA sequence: TGTGCCAGCAGCTCCCAAAGGGGTGAATTCCCCTACGAGCAGTACTTC. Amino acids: CASSSQRGEFPYEQYF.